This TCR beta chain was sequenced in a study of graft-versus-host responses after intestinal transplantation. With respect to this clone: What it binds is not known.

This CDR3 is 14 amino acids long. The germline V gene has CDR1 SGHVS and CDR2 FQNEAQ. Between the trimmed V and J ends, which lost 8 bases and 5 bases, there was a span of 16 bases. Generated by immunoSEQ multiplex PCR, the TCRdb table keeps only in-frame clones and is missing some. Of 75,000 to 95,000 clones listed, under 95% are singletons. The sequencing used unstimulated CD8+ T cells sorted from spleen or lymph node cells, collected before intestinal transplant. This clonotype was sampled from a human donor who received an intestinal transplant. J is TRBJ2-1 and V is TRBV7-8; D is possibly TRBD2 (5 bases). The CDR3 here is CASDPKIGNNEQFF. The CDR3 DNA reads TGTGCCAGCGACCCTAAGATCGGGAACAATGAGCAGTTCTTC.